Below are 11 T cell receptor beta chains sequenced from a single sample in a study of blood T cell repertoires in COVID-19. The data were produced by immunoSEQ multiplex PCR, yet TCRdb's version contains in-frame clones alone and is incomplete. This table has 150,000 to 200,000 clones, roughly 87% appearing once. The material sequenced was PBMCs or T cells enriched from blood (not recorded which). The receptors originated from a woman in her forties with acute COVID-19.

V gene TRBV28 combines with J gene TRBJ2-7; 9 nucleotides match TRBD2. J was trimmed by 3 bases and V by 5 bases; bases with no gene match: 14. Per the germline V gene, CDR1 is MDHEN and CDR2 is SYDVKM. This CDR3 comprises 17 residues. CDR3: CASSLARMGRGGYEQYF. DNA for the CDR3: TGTGCCAGCAGTCTAGCCCGGATGGGGCGGGGGGGCTACGAGCAGTACTTC.

The chain recombines TRBV3-1 (or the pseudogene TRBV3-2) with TRBJ1-3; D is unclear. The CDR3 runs to 16 residues. The germline V and J ends were trimmed by 1 base and 0 bases, with 10 bases remaining between them. Germline lookup yields CDR1 LGHDT and CDR2 YNNKEL (reference sequence). The CDR3: CASSQGTTSSGNTIYF. Written as DNA, the CDR3 is TGTGCCAGCAGCCAAGGGACTACTAGCTCTGGAAACACCATATATTTT.

The rearrangement links TRBV12-3 or TRBV12-4 to TRBJ2-3; maybe TRBD1 (5 bases). The ends were cut back, 6 bases at V and 0 bases at J, with 7 bases in the middle. The CDR3 runs to 13 residues. The CDR3 DNA sequence: TGTGCCAGCAGGCAGGGTAGCACAGATACGCAGTATTTT. Amino acid sequence: CASRQGSTDTQYF.

V and J are TRBV5-1 and TRBJ2-2, with D unclear. This CDR3 has 16 residues. From germline, CDR1 is SGHRS and CDR2 YFSETQ. The V gene lost 1 base and the J gene lost 0 bases, with 10 bases spanning the gap. CDR3 nucleotides: TGCGCCAGCAGCTTGACGGTTCCCTCGAACACCGGGGAGCTGTTTTTT. Translation gives CASSLTVPSNTGELFF.

V gene TRBV5-1 combines with J gene TRBJ2-3, with TRBD1 identical over 7 bases. The J segment lost 1 base and the V segment lost 4 bases, leaving 3 bases of the junction unmatched. CDR3 length equals 14 residues. Germline CDR1 and CDR2: SGHRS and YFSETQ. Here the CDR3 DNA reads TGCGCCAGCAGCCGGACAGGAGGCACAGATACGCAGTATTTT. Its protein is CASSRTGGTDTQYF. The full variable domain, in which reference TRBV5-1 and TRBJ2-3 provide the parts outside the CDR3, is KAGVTQTPRYLIKTRGQQVTLSCSPISGHRSVSWYQQTPGQGLQFLFEYFSETQRNKGNFPGRFSGRQFSNSRSEMNVSTLELGDSALYLCASSRTGGTDTQYFGPGTRLTVL.

The V call is TRBV28, the J call TRBJ1-4; 7 nucleotides line up with TRBD1. CDR3 length: 12 residues. Per the germline V gene, CDR1 is MDHEN and CDR2 is SYDVKM. The CDR3 loop reads CALQGTNEKLFF. For the CDR3, the DNA is TGTGCGCTACAGGGGACTAATGAAAAACTGTTTTTT.

The chain links TRBV27 to TRBJ2-1, with D tentatively TRBD2 (6 bases). The V end was cut by 6 bases, the J end by 6 bases, with 12 bases between. The CDR3 totals 13 residues. Per germline, CDR1 MNHEY and CDR2 SMNVEV (reference sequence). For the CDR3, the DNA is TGTGCCAGCAGAATTGGAGGGAGCAATGAGCAGTTCTTC. Amino acid sequence: CASRIGGSNEQFF.

The chain carries TRBV7-2 and TRBJ1-1, with TRBD1 as a possible D gene (6 bases). V was shortened by 2 bases and J by 3 bases, with 13 bases between the two germline ends. Germline V CDR1 and CDR2: SGHTA, FQGNSA. The CDR3 totals 15 residues. Here the CDR3 reads CASSLMGAKDTEAFF. CDR3 sequence (DNA): TGTGCCAGCAGCTTAATGGGGGCGAAGGACACTGAAGCTTTCTTT.

This sequence joins TRBV7-6 and TRBJ1-5; possible D gene TRBD1, 6 bases. This CDR3 region has 12 residues. The germline gives CDR1 SGHVS, CDR2 FNYEAQ. The V and J ends lost 5 bases and 6 bases respectively, with 8 bases between them. CDR3 sequence: CASSTQGQPQHF. The CDR3 DNA reads as TGTGCCAGCAGCACACAGGGTCAGCCCCAGCATTTT.

This clone was detected a few times. CDR3 loop: CASRSHTGDETQYF. CDR3 coding DNA: TGTGCCAGCAGGAGTCATACAGGGGATGAGACCCAGTACTTC. This chain joins TRBV2 and TRBJ2-5; 7 nucleotides agree with TRBD1. The trim removed 6 bases at V and 5 bases at J, leaving 9 bases unmatched. CDR3 length equals 14 residues. CDR1 and CDR2 (germline): SNHLY, FYNNEI.

This clone occurred once. The V gene is TRBV30, the J gene TRBJ2-7, with D tentatively TRBD2 (7 bases). V lost 5 bases and J 2 bases, leaving 13 bases between the germline ends. There are 13 residues in the CDR3. CDR1 is GTSNPN and CDR2 is SVGIG in the germline V gene (reference sequence). The CDR3 DNA reads as TGTGCCTGGGCGAGGGGGGGACCCTACGAGCAGTACTTC. This codes for CAWARGGPYEQYF.